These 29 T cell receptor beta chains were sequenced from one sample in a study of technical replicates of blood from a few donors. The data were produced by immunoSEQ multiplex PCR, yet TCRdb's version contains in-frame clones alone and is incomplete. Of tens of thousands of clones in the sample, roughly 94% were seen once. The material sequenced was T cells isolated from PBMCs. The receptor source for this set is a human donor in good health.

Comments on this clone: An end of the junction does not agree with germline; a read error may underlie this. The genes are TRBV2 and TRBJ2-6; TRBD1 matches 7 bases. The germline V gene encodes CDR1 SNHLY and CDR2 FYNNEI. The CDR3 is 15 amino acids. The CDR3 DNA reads TGTGCAAGCAGACAGGGCATCGTTGGGGCCAACGTCCTGACTTTC. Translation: CASRQGIVGANVLTF.

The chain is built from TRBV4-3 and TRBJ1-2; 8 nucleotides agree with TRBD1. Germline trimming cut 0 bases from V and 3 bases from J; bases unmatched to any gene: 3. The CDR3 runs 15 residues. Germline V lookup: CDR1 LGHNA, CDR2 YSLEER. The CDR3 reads CASSQDPGGYYGYTF. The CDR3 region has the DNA TGCGCCAGCAGCCAAGATCCAGGGGGCTACTATGGCTACACCTTC.

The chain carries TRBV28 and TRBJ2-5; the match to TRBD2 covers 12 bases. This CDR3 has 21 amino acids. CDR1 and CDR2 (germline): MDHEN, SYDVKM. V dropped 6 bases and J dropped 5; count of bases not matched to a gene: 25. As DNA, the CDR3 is TGTGCCAGCAGCCCGGGACAGGGGTTCTTCGCTAGCGGGAGGGCCTGGGAGACCCAGTACTTC. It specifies CASSPGQGFFASGRAWETQYF.

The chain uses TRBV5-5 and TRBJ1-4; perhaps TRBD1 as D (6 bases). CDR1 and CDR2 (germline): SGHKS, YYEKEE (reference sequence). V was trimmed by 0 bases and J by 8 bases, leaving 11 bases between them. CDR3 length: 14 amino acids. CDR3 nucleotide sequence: TGTGCCAGCAGCTTGGGCGGGGGCTGGGAAAAACTGTTTTTT. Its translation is CASSLGGGWEKLFF.

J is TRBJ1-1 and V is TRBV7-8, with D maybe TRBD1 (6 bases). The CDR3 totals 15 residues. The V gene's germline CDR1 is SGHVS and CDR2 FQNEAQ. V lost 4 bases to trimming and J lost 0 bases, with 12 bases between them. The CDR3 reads CASSSPTGMNTEAFF. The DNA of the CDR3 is TGTGCCAGCAGCTCTCCGACAGGAATGAACACTGAAGCTTTCTTT.

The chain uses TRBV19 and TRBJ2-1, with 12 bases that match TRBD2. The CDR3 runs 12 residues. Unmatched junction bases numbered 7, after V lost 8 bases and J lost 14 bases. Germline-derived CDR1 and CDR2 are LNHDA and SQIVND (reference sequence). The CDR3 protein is CASPRLAGVEFF. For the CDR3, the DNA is TGTGCCAGTCCCCGACTAGCGGGGGTTGAGTTCTTC.

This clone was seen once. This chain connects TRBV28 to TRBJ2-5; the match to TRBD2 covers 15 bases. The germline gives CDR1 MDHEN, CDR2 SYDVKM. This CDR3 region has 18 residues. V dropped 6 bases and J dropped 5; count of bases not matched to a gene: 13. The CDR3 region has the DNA TGTGCCAGCAGGGGACTAGCGGGAGGTAGTAGTTATAAGGAGACCCAGTACTTC. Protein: CASRGLAGGSSYKETQYF.

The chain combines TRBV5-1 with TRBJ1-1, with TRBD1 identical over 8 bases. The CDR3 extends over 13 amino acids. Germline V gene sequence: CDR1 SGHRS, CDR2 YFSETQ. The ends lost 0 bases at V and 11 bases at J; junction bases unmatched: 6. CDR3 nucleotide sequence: TGCGCCAGCAGCTTGGCAGGGGGCCGTGGGGCTTTCTTT. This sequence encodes CASSLAGGRGAFF.

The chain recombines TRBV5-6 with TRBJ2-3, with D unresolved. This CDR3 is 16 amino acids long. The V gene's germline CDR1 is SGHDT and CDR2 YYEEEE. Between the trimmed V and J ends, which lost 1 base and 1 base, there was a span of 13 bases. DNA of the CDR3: TGTGCCAGCAGCTTGTACCCAGGATGGGGCACAGATACGCAGTATTTT. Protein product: CASSLYPGWGTDTQYF.

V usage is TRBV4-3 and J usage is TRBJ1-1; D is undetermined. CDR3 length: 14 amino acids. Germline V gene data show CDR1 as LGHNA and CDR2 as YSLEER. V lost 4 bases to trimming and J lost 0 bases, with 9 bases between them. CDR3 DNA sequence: TGCGCCAGCAGCCGGAGGAGCATGAACACTGAAGCTTTCTTT. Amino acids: CASSRRSMNTEAFF.

CDR3 sequence: CATSSRTSGVSSYEQYF. The CDR3 nucleotides read TGTGCCACCAGCAGCCGGACTAGCGGGGTCAGCTCCTACGAGCAGTACTTC. V gene TRBV15 combines with J gene TRBJ2-7; 12 bases match TRBD2. Germline V gene lookup returns CDR1 LNHNV and CDR2 YYDKDF (reference sequence). This CDR3 has 17 amino acids. J lost 0 bases, V lost 3 bases, and 6 bases had no gene match.

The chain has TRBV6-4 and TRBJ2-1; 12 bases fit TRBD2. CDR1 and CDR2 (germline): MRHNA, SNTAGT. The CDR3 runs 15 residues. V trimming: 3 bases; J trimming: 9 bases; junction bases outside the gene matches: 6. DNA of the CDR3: TGTGCCAGCAGTGAGAAACTAGCGGGAGGAGTTGAGCAGTTCTTC. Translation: CASSEKLAGGVEQFF.

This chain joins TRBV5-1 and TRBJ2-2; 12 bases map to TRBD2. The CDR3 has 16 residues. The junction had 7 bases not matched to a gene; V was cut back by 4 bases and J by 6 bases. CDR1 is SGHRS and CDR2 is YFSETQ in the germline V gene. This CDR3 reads CASSQRLAGASGELFF. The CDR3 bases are TGCGCCAGCAGCCAGAGACTAGCGGGAGCCTCCGGGGAGCTGTTTTTT.

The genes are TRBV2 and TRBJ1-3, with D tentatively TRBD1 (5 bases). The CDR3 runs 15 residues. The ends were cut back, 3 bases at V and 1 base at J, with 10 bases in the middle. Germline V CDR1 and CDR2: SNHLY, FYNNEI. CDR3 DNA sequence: TGTGCCAGCAGTGATGGGGCCTTATCTGGAAACACCATATATTTT. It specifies CASSDGALSGNTIYF.

CDR3 DNA sequence: TGCGCCAGCAGTGACAACAACCACGAGCAGTACTTC. It encodes CASSDNNHEQYF. The chain couples TRBV10-2 to TRBJ2-7; D gene uncertain. CDR1 is WSHSY, CDR2 SAAADI, per germline. The CDR3 extends over 12 amino acids. With 3 bases removed from V and 5 bases from J, the gap between germline ends came to 8 bases.

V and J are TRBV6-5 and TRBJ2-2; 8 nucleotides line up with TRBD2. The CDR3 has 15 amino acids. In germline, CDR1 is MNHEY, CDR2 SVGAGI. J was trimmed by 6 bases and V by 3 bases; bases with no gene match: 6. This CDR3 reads CASSYGLAGPGELFF. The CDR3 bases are TGTGCCAGCAGTTATGGTCTAGCGGGCCCCGGGGAGCTGTTTTTT.

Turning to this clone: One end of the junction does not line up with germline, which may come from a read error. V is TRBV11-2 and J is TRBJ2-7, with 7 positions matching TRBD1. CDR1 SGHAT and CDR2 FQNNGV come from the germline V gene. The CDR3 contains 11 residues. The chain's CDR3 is CASSLNGQDHF. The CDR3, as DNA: TGTGCCAGCAGCTTGAACGGACAGGACCACTTC.

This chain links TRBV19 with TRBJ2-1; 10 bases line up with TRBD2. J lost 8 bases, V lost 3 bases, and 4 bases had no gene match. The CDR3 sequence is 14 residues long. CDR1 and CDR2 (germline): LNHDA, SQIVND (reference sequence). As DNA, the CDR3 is TGTGCCAGTAGTATCCTAGCGGGAGATTATGAGCAGTTCTTC. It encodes CASSILAGDYEQFF.

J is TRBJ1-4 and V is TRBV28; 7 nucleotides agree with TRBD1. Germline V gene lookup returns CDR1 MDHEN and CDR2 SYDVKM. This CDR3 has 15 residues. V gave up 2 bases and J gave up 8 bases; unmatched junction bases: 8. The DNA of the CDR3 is TGTGCCAGCAGTTTAATGAGGACAGGTCCGGAAAAACTGTTTTTT. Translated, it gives CASSLMRTGPEKLFF.

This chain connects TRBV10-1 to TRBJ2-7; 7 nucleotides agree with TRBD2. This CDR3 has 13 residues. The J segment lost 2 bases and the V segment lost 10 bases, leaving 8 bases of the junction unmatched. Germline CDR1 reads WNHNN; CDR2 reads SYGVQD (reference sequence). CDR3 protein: CATSSSGTYEQYF. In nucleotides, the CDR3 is TGCGCCACTTCTTCTAGCGGCACCTACGAGCAGTACTTC.

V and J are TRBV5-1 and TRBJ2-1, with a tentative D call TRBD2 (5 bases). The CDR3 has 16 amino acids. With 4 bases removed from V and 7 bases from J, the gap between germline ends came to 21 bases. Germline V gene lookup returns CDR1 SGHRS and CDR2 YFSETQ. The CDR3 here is CASSTGGVSGWNEQFF. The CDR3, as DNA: TGCGCCAGCAGCACTGGAGGTGTTTCTGGATGGAATGAGCAGTTCTTC.

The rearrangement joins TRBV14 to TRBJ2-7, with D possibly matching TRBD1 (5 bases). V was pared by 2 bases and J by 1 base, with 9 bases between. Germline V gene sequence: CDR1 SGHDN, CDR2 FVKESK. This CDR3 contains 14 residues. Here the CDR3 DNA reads TGTGCCAGCAGCCAACAGGGCAGATCCTACGAGCAGTACTTC. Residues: CASSQQGRSYEQYF.

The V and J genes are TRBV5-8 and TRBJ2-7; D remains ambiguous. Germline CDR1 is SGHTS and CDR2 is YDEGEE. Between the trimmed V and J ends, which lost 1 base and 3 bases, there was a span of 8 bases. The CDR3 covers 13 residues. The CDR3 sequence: CASSLFPFYEQYF. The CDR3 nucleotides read TGTGCCAGCAGCTTGTTCCCGTTCTACGAGCAGTACTTC.

The DNA of the CDR3 is TGTGCCAGCAGCAAAAAAATAGGCAGGGGCCTCCCCTACGAGCAGTACTTC. This translates into CASSKKIGRGLPYEQYF. The genes are TRBV21-1 and TRBJ2-7; the DNA was not compared with TRBD1, the D call given in the table. TRBV21-1 is marked as a pseudogene. The CDR3 consists of 17 residues.

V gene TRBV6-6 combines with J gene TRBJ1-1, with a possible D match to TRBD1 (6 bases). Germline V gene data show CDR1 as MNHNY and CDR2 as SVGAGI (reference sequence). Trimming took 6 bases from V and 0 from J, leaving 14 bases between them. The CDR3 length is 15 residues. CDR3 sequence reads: CASSPRTALNTEAFF. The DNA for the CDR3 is TGTGCCAGCAGCCCACGGACAGCACTGAACACTGAAGCTTTCTTT.

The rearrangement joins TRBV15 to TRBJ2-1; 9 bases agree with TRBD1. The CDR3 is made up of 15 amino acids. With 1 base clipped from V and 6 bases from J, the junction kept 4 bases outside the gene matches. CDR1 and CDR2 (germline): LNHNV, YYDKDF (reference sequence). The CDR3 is CATSRGGQGTNEQFF. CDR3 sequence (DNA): TGTGCCACCAGCAGAGGGGGACAGGGAACCAATGAGCAGTTCTTC.

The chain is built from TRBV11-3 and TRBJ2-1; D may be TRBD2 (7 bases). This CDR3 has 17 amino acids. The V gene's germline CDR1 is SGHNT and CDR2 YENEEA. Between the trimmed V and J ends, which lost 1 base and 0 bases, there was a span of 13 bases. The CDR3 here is CASSLVGGAPSYNEQFF. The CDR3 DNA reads TGTGCCAGCAGCTTAGTTGGGGGGGCGCCCTCCTACAATGAGCAGTTCTTC.

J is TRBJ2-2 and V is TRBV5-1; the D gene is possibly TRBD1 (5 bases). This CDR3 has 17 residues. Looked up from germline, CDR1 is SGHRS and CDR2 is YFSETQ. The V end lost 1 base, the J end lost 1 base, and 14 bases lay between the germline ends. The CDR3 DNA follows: TGCGCCAGCAGCTTGAGCCCTACAGGTGGGAACACCGGGGAGCTGTTTTTT. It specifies CASSLSPTGGNTGELFF.

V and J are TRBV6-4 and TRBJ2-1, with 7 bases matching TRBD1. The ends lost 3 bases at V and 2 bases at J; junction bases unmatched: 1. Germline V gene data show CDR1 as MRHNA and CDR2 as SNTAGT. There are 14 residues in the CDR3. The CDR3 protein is CASSEGTAYNEQFF. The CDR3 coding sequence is TGTGCCAGCAGTGAAGGGACAGCCTACAATGAGCAGTTCTTC.